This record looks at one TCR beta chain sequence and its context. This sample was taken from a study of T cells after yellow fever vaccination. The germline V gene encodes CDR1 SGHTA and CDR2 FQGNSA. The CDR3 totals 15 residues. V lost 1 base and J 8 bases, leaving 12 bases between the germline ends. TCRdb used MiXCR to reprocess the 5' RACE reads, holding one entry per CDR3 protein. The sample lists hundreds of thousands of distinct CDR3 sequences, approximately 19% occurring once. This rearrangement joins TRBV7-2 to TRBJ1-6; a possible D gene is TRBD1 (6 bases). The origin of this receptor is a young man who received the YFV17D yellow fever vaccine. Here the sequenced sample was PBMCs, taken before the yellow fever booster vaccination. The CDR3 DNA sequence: TGTGCCAGCAGCTTAGTTCCCAGGGGAGATTCACCCCTCCACTTT. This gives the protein CASSLVPRGDSPLHF.